This TCR beta chain is drawn from a study of OX40 agonist ivuxolimab in advanced cancers. About this clone itself: The antigen is undetermined.

The CDR3 loop spans 11 amino acids. CDR1 and CDR2 (germline): DFQATT, SNEGSKA (reference sequence). Study-wide findings and caveats: There were also nonresponders showing low normalized T-cell clonal expansion. Within 6 weeks, CD4+ and CD8+ blood T cells expanded clonally at 0.1 to 3.0 mg/kg.

Method: immunoSEQ multiplex PCR; TCRdb's copy keeps in-frame clones and lacks some. This table holds under 65,000 clones, 91% found once. Sequences were derived from CD4+ or CD8+ T cells sorted from blood, sampled in a trial of the OX40 agonist ivuxolimab. The gene calls are TRBV20-1 and TRBJ1-1, with D possibly TRBD1 on 5 matching bases. The source is an adult with an advanced solid tumor such as melanoma, head and neck, liver or kidney cancer. This CDR3 reads CSLRRGPEAFF. The CDR3 DNA follows: TGCAGCCTTAGGCGGGGCCCTGAAGCTTTCTTT.